These T cell receptor beta chains were read from a single sample in a study of blood T cell repertoires in COVID-19. The assay was immunoSEQ multiplex PCR, and TCRdb's table has in-frame clones only and misses some. Of about 220,000 clones in the sample, more than 75% are singletons; the top ten hold over 2.5%. The sequenced sample was peripheral blood. These receptors all come from a man aged 50-60 years who had recovered from COVID-19. Each CDR3 is given with its conserved first and last residue. Each record gives: D gene, V gene, clone size, J gene, CDR3 protein, CDR3 DNA. D genes are given only for firm matches. Clone sizes are given selectively: once, few, many, or a class where the clone is expanded.

TRBD2	TRBV19	NA	TRBJ2-7	CASRFRLAGVYEQYF	TGTGCCAGTAGATTTAGACTAGCGGGAGTCTACGAGCAGTACTTC
TRBD2	TRBV7-8	NA	TRBJ2-3	CASSSFSGSRDTQYF	TGTGCCAGCAGCTCCTTTAGCGGGAGTCGAGATACGCAGTATTTT
TRBD1	TRBV28	NA	TRBJ1-5	CASSLTGGRNQPQHF	TGTGCCAGCAGTTTGACAGGGGGGAGGAATCAGCCCCAGCATTTT
NA	TRBV7-9	few	TRBJ1-4	CASSFDGGEGEKLFF	TGTGCCAGCAGCTTCGACGGAGGGGAAGGTGAAAAACTGTTTTTT
NA	TRBV6-6	NA	TRBJ1-2	CASGTGLFGYTF	TGTGCCAGCGGTACAGGCCTTTTCGGCTACACCTTC
TRBD1	TRBV11-2	NA	TRBJ2-7	CASSSPLGQTIYEQYF	TGTGCCAGCAGCTCCCCCCTGGGACAGACAATCTACGAGCAGTACTTC
NA	TRBV6-5	NA	TRBJ2-7	CASKRDSSYEQYF	TGTGCCAGCAAGAGAGATAGCTCCTACGAGCAGTACTTC
NA	TRBV12-1	NA	TRBJ2-1	CASSFAYSGALPLYNEQFF	TGTGCCAGCAGCTTTGCGTACAGCGGGGCCCTTCCACTCTACAATGAGCAGTTCTTC
NA	TRBV18	once	TRBJ2-3	CASSPFTASTDTQYF	TGTGCCAGCTCACCATTTACAGCTAGCACAGATACGCAGTATTTT
NA	TRBV6-1	NA	TRBJ2-5	CASSEILQETQYF	TGTGCCAGCAGTGAAATCCTTCAAGAGACCCAGTACTTC
NA	TRBV29-1	NA	TRBJ2-2	CSVSRTPNTGELFF	TGCAGCGTTTCAAGGACACCGAACACCGGGGAGCTGTTTTTT
TRBD1	TRBV6-5	NA	TRBJ1-5	CASSPSTGEYQPQHF	TGTGCCAGCAGTCCCTCGACAGGGGAGTATCAGCCCCAGCATTTT
NA	TRBV5-1	NA	TRBJ1-2	CASSGEDYGYTF	TGCGCCAGCAGCGGGGAGGACTATGGCTACACCTTC
NA	TRBV11-3	NA	TRBJ1-5	CASSALLVGGQPQHF	TGTGCCAGCAGCGCCCTACTCGTCGGCGGTCAGCCCCAGCATTTT
TRBD2	TRBV19	NA	TRBJ2-1	CASSKTSGRAGNEQFF	TGTGCCAGTAGCAAAACTAGCGGGAGGGCCGGTAATGAGCAGTTCTTC
TRBD1	TRBV19	NA	TRBJ1-5	CASSVGQGNQPQHF	TGTGCCAGTAGTGTGGGACAGGGGAATCAGCCCCAGCATTTT
NA	TRBV28	NA	TRBJ2-7	CASSGARTRAYEQYF	TGTGCCAGCAGCGGAGCTAGGACACGGGCCTACGAGCAGTACTTC
NA	TRBV6-6	few	TRBJ1-5	CASRVRDQPQHF	TGTGCCAGCAGGGTGAGGGATCAGCCCCAGCATTTT
TRBD2	TRBV5-4	once	TRBJ2-7	CASSPLAGASEQYF	TGTGCCAGCAGTCCACTAGCGGGAGCTAGCGAGCAGTACTTC
NA	TRBV29-1	NA	TRBJ2-7	CSVERGLAGEQYF	TGCAGCGTTGAAAGGGGGCTAGCGGGCGAGCAGTACTTC
TRBD1	TRBV18	NA	TRBJ1-3	CASSPDRGLSGNTIYF	TGTGCCAGCTCACCAGACAGGGGCCTCTCTGGAAACACCATATATTTT
NA	TRBV6-1	NA	TRBJ2-3	CASRRDLTDTQYF	TGTGCCAGCAGGCGGGACCTCACAGATACGCAGTATTTT
TRBD1	TRBV24-1	NA	TRBJ2-3	CATSERWDRGSDTQYF	TGTGCCACCAGTGAAAGGTGGGACAGGGGATCAGATACGCAGTATTTT
TRBD1	TRBV5-1	few	TRBJ1-2	CASSPPPPRQGRDGYTF	TGCGCCAGCAGCCCGCCGCCCCCCCGACAGGGTCGAGATGGCTACACCTTC
TRBD1	TRBV18	once	TRBJ1-3	CASSPPTGVGDWVSGNTIYF	TGTGCCAGCTCACCGCCGACAGGGGTTGGAGACTGGGTCTCTGGAAACACCATATATTTT
TRBD2	TRBV27	NA	TRBJ2-3	CASSLRGELAGSTDTQYF	TGCGCCAGCAGTTTAAGAGGAGAACTAGCGGGAAGCACAGATACGCAGTATTTT
TRBD1	TRBV5-1	NA	TRBJ2-5	CASSTSTGYQETQYF	TGCGCCAGCAGCACTTCGACAGGGTACCAAGAGACCCAGTACTTC
NA	TRBV19	NA	TRBJ2-2	CASSTPLGTNTGELFF	TGTGCCAGTAGTACCCCGCTAGGTACGAACACCGGGGAGCTGTTTTTT
NA	TRBV3-1/TRBV3-2	NA	TRBJ2-3	CASSQGHPFGDTQYF	TGTGCCAGCAGCCAGGGACACCCATTCGGGGATACGCAGTATTTT
TRBD2	TRBV7-2	NA	TRBJ2-5	CASSSEWLAGNQETQYF	TGTGCCAGCAGCTCAGAGTGGTTAGCGGGAAACCAAGAGACCCAGTACTTC
NA	TRBV5-8	once	TRBJ2-1	CASSYDRIKDQFF	TGTGCCAGCAGCTACGACAGGATTAAGGATCAGTTCTTC
TRBD1	TRBV11-2	NA	TRBJ1-3	CASSQTTGANTIYF	TGTGCCAGCAGCCAGACGACAGGGGCAAACACCATATATTTT
TRBD2	TRBV2	NA	TRBJ2-1	CASTPTSGSYNEQFF	TGTGCCAGCACCCCGACTAGCGGGAGTTACAATGAGCAGTTCTTC
NA	TRBV5-5	NA	TRBJ1-2	CASSLDTDYGYTF	TGTGCCAGCAGCTTGGACACCGACTATGGCTACACCTTC
NA	TRBV19	NA	TRBJ2-3	CASTATPAGRADTQYF	TGTGCCAGTACCGCCACCCCTGCGGGAAGGGCAGATACGCAGTATTTT
NA	TRBV3-1/TRBV3-2	NA	TRBJ2-2	CASSQPRSVGTGELFF	TGTGCCAGCAGCCAACCGCGGAGCGTTGGCACCGGGGAGCTGTTTTTT
TRBD2	TRBV3-1/TRBV3-2	NA	TRBJ2-7	CASSPLLLSGRATYEQYF	TGTGCCAGCAGCCCTCTTCTCCTAAGCGGGAGGGCCACCTACGAGCAGTACTTC
TRBD1	TRBV29-1	once	TRBJ1-2	CSVGTGPIYGYTF	TGCAGCGTTGGGACAGGGCCAATCTATGGCTACACCTTC
NA	TRBV6-5	NA	TRBJ2-1	CASSYSGRNEQFF	TGTGCCAGCAGTTACTCGGGGAGGAATGAGCAGTTCTTC
NA	TRBV30	NA	TRBJ1-6	CAWSVQGWARAGNFPLHF	TGTGCCTGGAGTGTACAGGGTTGGGCGCGGGCTGGTAATTTTCCCCTCCACTTT
TRBD1	TRBV18	NA	TRBJ2-7	CASSRPGQGAYEQYF	TGTGCCAGCTCACGTCCTGGACAGGGGGCCTACGAGCAGTACTTC
TRBD1	TRBV28	NA	TRBJ1-5	CASSLLTGTGGYQPQHF	TGTGCCAGCAGTTTACTCACCGGGACAGGGGGCTATCAGCCCCAGCATTTT
TRBD2	TRBV19	NA	TRBJ2-7	CASSHPSLIAGVNEQYF	TGTGCCAGTAGTCACCCGTCGCTGATAGCGGGAGTCAACGAGCAGTACTTC
NA	TRBV25-1	NA	TRBJ2-7	CASSDAGPTYEQYF	TGTGCCAGCAGCGATGCGGGGCCCACCTACGAGCAGTACTTC
NA	TRBV5-1	NA	TRBJ2-5	CASSPEGAQTQYF	TGCGCCAGCAGCCCGGAGGGGGCCCAGACCCAGTACTTC
TRBD2	TRBV3-1/TRBV3-2	few	TRBJ2-7	CASSLAGTSGSEQYF	TGTGCCAGCAGCCTAGCCGGGACTAGCGGGTCCGAGCAGTACTTC
TRBD1	TRBV28	few	TRBJ1-2	CASRSPGTEDGYTF	TGTGCCAGCAGGTCGCCTGGGACAGAGGATGGCTACACCTTC
TRBD2	TRBV14	NA	TRBJ2-5	CASSQPRTSGRALATQYF	TGTGCCAGCAGCCAACCTAGGACTAGCGGGAGGGCCCTAGCGACCCAGTACTTC
NA	TRBV2	NA	TRBJ2-2	CASRLDQGNTGELFF	TGTGCCAGCAGGTTAGACCAGGGGAACACCGGGGAGCTGTTTTTT